The clone carrying this T cell receptor (beta chain) was detected only a few times. Its cognate antigen is unknown. The sample originates from a study of beta chain features in type 1 diabetes. Study findings and constraints: PCR might show a preference for shorter templates, equally across patients and controls. Type 1 diabetes patients had VDJ junctions that carried fewer insertions and more deletions.

The CDR3 sequence is 16 residues long. The V gene's germline CDR1 is SGHTA and CDR2 FQGNSA. Unmatched junction bases numbered 11, after V lost 6 bases and J lost 7 bases. Expressed TCRB transcripts were sequenced after all isolated RNA was converted to cDNA. Sequencing used immunoSEQ multiplex PCR; TCRdb keeps in-frame clones, though not all of them. The sample includes 250,000 to 300,000 clones, under 8.5% of them seen just once. The specimen sequenced was central memory CD4+ T cells from blood. The receptor comes from a woman between 18 and 29 years old in good health. The rearrangement joins TRBV7-2 to TRBJ2-2; 10 bases match TRBD1. This chain's CDR3 is CASSHLTGGFIGELFF. The CDR3 DNA reads as TGTGCCAGCAGTCACCTGACAGGGGGCTTTATCGGGGAGCTGTTTTTT. The full variable domain, rest sourced from reference TRBV7-2 and TRBJ2-2, is GAGVSQSPSNKVTEKGKDVELRCDPISGHTALYWYRQSLGQGLEFLIYFQGNSAPDKSGLPSDRFSAERTGGSVSTLTIQRTQQEDSAVYLCASSHLTGGFIGELFFGEGSRLTVL.